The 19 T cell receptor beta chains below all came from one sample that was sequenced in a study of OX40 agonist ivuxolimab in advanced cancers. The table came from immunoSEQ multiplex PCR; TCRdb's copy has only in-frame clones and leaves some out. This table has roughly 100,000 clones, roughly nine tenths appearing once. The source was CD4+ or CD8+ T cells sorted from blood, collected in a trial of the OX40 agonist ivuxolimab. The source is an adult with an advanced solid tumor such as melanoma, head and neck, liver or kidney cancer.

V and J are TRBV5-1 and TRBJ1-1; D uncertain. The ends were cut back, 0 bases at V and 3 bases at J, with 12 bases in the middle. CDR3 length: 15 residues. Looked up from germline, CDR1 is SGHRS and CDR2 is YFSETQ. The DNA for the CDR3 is TGCGCCAGCAGCTTGGAGCAGGTAATATACACTGAAGCTTTCTTT. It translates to CASSLEQVIYTEAFF.

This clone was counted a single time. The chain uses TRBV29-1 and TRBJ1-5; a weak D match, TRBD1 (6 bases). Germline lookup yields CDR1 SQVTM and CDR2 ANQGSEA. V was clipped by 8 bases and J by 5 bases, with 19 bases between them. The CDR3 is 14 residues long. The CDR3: CSTTQGSTDQPQHF. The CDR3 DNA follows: TGCAGCACAACACAGGGAAGTACCGATCAGCCCCAGCATTTT.

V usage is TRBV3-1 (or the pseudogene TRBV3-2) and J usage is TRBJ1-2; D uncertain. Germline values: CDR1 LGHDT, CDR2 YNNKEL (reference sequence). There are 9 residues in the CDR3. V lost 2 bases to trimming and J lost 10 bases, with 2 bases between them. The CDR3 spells CASSQLYTF. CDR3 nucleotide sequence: TGTGCCAGCAGCCAACTCTACACCTTC.

CDR3 sequence reads: CASSLGGTTRRMDTQYF. The CDR3 bases are TGTGCCAGCAGCTTAGGGGGGACTACACGGAGGATGGATACGCAGTATTTT. The V call is TRBV11-2, the J call TRBJ2-3, with 7 bases fitting TRBD2. Germline V CDR1 and CDR2: SGHAT, FQNNGV. The V and J ends lost 1 base and 6 bases, in that order; junction bases with no gene match: 13. CDR3 size: 17 residues. The variable domain in full, with the rest retrieved from reference TRBV11-2 and TRBJ2-3, is EAGVAQSPRYKIIEKRQSVAFWCNPISGHATLYWYQQILGQGPKLLIQFQNNGVVDDSQLPKDRFSAERLKGVDSTLKIQPAKLEDSAVYLCASSLGGTTRRMDTQYFGPGTRLTVL.

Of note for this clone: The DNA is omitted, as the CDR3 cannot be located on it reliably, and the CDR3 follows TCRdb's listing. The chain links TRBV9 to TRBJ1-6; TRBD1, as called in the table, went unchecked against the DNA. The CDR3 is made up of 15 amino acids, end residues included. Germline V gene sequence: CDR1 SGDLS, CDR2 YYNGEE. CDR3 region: CASSFGPGGNSPLHF.

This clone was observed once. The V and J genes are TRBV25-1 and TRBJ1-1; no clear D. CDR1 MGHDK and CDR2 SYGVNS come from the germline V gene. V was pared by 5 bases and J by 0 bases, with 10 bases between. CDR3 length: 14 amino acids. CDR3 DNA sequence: TGTGCCAGCAGTAAATCCCTCGTGAACACTGAAGCTTTCTTT. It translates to CASSKSLVNTEAFF.

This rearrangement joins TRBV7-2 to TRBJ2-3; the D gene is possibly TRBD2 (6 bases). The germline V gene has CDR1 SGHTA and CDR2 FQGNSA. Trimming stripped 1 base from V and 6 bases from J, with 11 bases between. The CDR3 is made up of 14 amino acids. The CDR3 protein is CASSLGWGEDTQYF. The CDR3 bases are TGTGCCAGCAGCTTAGGATGGGGGGAGGATACGCAGTATTTT.

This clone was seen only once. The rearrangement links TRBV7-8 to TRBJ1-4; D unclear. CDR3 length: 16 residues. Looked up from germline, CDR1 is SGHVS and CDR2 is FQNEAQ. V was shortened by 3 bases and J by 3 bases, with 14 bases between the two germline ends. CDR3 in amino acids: CASSFGVVGSNEKLFF. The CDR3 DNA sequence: TGTGCCAGCAGCTTTGGGGTAGTGGGCTCTAATGAAAAACTGTTTTTT. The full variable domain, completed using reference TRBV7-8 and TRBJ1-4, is GAGVSQSPRYKVAKRGQDVALRCDPISGHVSLFWYQQALGQGPEFLTYFQNEAQLDKSGLPSDRFFAERPEGSVSTLKIQRTQQEDSAVYLCASSFGVVGSNEKLFFGSGTQLSVL.

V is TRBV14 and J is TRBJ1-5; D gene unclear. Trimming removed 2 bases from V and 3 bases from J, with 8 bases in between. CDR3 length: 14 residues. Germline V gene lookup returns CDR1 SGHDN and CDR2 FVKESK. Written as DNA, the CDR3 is TGTGCCAGCAGCCAATACGGAATCAATCAGCCCCAGCATTTT. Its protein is CASSQYGINQPQHF. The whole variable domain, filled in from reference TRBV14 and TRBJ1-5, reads EAGVTQFPSHSVIEKGQTVTLRCDPISGHDNLYWYRRVMGKEIKFLLHFVKESKQDESGMPNNRFLAERTGGTYSTLKVQPAELEDSGVYFCASSQYGINQPQHFGDGTRLSIL.

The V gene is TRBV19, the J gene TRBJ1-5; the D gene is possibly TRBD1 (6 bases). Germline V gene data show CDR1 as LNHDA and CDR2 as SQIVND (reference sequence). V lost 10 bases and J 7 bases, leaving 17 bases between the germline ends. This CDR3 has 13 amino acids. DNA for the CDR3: TGTGCCACTTCGGCGGGGGCCGGCCAGCCCCAGCATTTT. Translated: CATSAGAGQPQHF.

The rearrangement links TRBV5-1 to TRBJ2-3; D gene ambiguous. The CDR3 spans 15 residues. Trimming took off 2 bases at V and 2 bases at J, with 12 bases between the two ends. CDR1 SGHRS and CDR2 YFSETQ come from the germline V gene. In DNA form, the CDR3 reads TGCGCCAGCAGCTTCGGCGGTCCCACCACAGATACGCAGTATTTT. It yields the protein CASSFGGPTTDTQYF.

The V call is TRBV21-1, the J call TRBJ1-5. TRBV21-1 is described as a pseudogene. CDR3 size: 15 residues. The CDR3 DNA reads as TGTGCCAGCAGCAAAGTAGGGAAAGCTCATCAGCCCCAGCATTTT. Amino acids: CASSKVGKAHQPQHF.

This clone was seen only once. CDR3 protein: CASSPDRGSGNTIYF. The CDR3 nucleotides are TGTGCCAGCAGCCCTGACAGGGGATCTGGAAACACCATATATTTT. The chain couples TRBV5-4 to TRBJ1-3; 8 bases map to TRBD1. Trimming at V came to 4 bases and at J to 1 base, leaving 4 bases not matched to a gene. Looked up from germline, CDR1 is SGHNT and CDR2 is YYREEE (reference sequence). This CDR3 comprises 15 residues. The variable domain in full, with the rest retrieved from reference TRBV5-4 and TRBJ1-3, is ETGVTQSPTHLIKTRGQQVTLRCSSQSGHNTVSWYQQALGQGPQFIFQYYREEENGRGNFPPRFSGLQFPNYSSELNVNALELDDSALYLCASSPDRGSGNTIYFGEGSWLTVV.

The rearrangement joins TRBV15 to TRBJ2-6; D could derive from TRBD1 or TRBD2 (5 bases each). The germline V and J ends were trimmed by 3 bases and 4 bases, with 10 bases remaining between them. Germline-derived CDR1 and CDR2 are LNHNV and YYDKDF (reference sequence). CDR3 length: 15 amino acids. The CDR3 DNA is TGTGCCACCAGCAGGGGACCCGCCGGGGCCAACGTCCTGACTTTC. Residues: CATSRGPAGANVLTF.

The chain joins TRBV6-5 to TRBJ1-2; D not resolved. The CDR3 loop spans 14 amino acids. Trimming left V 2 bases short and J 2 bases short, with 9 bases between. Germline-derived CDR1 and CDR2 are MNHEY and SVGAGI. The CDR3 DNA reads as TGTGCCAGCAGTTACCTGGCAGGCAACTATGGCTACACCTTC. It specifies CASSYLAGNYGYTF.

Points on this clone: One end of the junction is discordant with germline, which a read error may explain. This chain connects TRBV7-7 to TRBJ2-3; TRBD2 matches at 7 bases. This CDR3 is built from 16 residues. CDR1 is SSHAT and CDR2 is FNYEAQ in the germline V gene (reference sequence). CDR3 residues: CASSLGLGLSTDTQYF. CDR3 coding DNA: TGTGCTAGCAGCTTAGGCTTGGGACTAAGCACAGATACGCAGTATTTT.

The CDR3 sequence is CASSLGHPAPASIQYF. In DNA, the CDR3 is TGTGCCAGCTCCCTGGGACACCCCGCTCCCGCTAGCATTCAGTACTTC. The chain has TRBV18 and TRBJ2-4; D is possibly TRBD1 (6 bases). Germline V CDR1 and CDR2: KGHSH, LQKENI. Trimming pared 6 bases from V and 9 bases from J, leaving 24 bases between. The CDR3 consists of 16 residues.

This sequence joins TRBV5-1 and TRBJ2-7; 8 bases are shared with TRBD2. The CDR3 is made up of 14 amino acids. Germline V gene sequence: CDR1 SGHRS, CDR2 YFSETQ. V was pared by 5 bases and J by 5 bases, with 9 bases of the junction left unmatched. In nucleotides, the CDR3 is TGCGCCAGCAGTGAGTTAGCGGGGACAAACGAGCAGTACTTC. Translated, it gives CASSELAGTNEQYF.

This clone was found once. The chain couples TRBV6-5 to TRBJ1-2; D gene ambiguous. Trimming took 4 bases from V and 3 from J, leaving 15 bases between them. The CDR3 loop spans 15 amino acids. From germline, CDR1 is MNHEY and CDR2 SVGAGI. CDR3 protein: CASSSPSSAYYGYTF. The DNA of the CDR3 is TGTGCCAGCAGTTCTCCCTCCTCGGCCTACTATGGCTACACCTTC.